The 20 T cell receptor beta chains listed next were all sequenced from one sample in a study of molecular identifiers for immune sequencing clone quantification. TCRdb used MiXCR to reprocess the PCR reads, holding one entry per CDR3 protein. The repertoire holds 88,000 or so distinct CDR3 sequences, around 20% seen once, with roughly 1% in the top ten. Sequenced: naive CD8+ T cells from blood, with Jurkat cell RNA spiked in. Specified subset: FACS-sorted CD8+CD4-CCR7+CD45RA+ naive T cells. Receptors originate from a human donor in good health. Some libraries in this study had Jurkat cell RNA spiked in.

This clonotype came up once. One base away lies a much larger clone, so this may be a sequencing read error. V usage is TRBV27 and J usage is TRBJ2-7; D possibly corresponds to TRBD2 (5 bases). V lost 8 bases and J 0 bases, leaving 14 bases between the germline ends. This CDR3 is 14 amino acids long. Germline CDR1 MNHEY, CDR2 SMNVEV (reference sequence). The CDR3 DNA follows: TGTGCCAGCGGGAGCAGCGGAGGCTCCTACGAGCAGTACTTC. This sequence encodes CASGSSGGSYEQYF.

This clonotype has ten or more counts. The V gene is TRBV19, the J gene TRBJ2-3; 7 bases are shared with TRBD1. With V trimmed by 4 bases and J by 0 bases, 4 bases remained unmatched. CDR1 LNHDA and CDR2 SQIVND come from the germline V gene (reference sequence). CDR3 length: 15 amino acids. The chain's CDR3 is CASSTGQHSTDTQYF. CDR3 nucleotides: TGTGCCAGTAGTACGGGACAGCATAGCACAGATACGCAGTATTTT.

This clonotype was seen ten or more times. This rearrangement joins TRBV2 to TRBJ2-2; weak D call: TRBD1 (5 bases). CDR1 SNHLY and CDR2 FYNNEI come from the germline V gene. The CDR3 is 16 amino acids. The germline V and J ends were trimmed by 8 bases and 0 bases, with 16 bases remaining between them. The CDR3 sequence is CASQDDSSANTGELFF. The CDR3 DNA is TGTGCCAGCCAAGACGACAGTTCCGCGAACACCGGGGAGCTGTTTTTT.

The CDR3 nucleotides read TGCAGCGTTGAAGATCCCCTCAACACACAGGGACCAACCTACAATGAGCAGTTCTTC. The encoded protein is CSVEDPLNTQGPTYNEQFF. This chain connects TRBV29-1 to TRBJ2-1, with D maybe TRBD1 (6 bases). This CDR3 region has 19 residues. Germline V lookup: CDR1 SQVTM, CDR2 ANQGSEA. Trimming removed 0 bases from V and 2 bases from J, with 23 bases in between.

This clonotype was counted at least ten times. The chain links TRBV11-2 to TRBJ2-7; D perhaps matches TRBD1 (5 bases). The CDR3 runs to 15 residues. Germline CDR1 is SGHAT and CDR2 is FQNNGV. V was trimmed by 3 bases and J by 2 bases, leaving 14 bases between them. The CDR3 DNA is TGTGCCAGCAGCTTTGGGGCCACCCTTACCTACGAGCAGTACTTC. The encoded protein is CASSFGATLTYEQYF.

A remark on this clonotype: Since a much larger clone is just one base distant, this may be a read error. The chain carries TRBV7-9 and TRBJ1-1; no reliable D call. The CDR3 consists of 13 residues. The germline V gene has CDR1 SEHNR and CDR2 FQNEAQ (reference sequence). DNA of the CDR3: TGTGCCAACAGCCCCCCCGCACAATTTGAAGCTTTCTTT. It encodes CANSPPAQFEAFF. Together with reference TRBV7-9 and TRBJ1-1, the CDR3 gives the full variable domain: DTGVSQNPRHKITKRGQNVTFRCDPISEHNRLYWYRQTLGQGPEFLTYFQNEAQLEKSRLLSDRFSAERPKGSFSTLEIQRTEQGDSAMYLCANSPPAQFEAFFGQGTRLTVV.

In regard to this clonotype: This could be a read error, since a much larger clone is one nucleotide away. The chain is built from TRBV6-2 or TRBV6-3 and TRBJ1-5; possible D gene TRBD1, 5 bases. V lost 4 bases and J 5 bases, leaving 24 bases between the germline ends. CDR1 and CDR2 from the germline V gene are MNHEY and SVGEGT. The CDR3 has 18 amino acids. The CDR3 loop reads CASSSSPDILQWDQPQHF. The CDR3 bases are TGTGCCAGCAGTTCGTCCCCGGACATATTGCAATGGGATCAGCCCCAGCATTTT.

The chain joins TRBV27 to TRBJ2-7; D is uncertain. CDR3 size: 14 residues. CDR1 and CDR2 (germline): MNHEY, SMNVEV (reference sequence). Trimming pared 4 bases from V and 2 bases from J, leaving 12 bases between. This CDR3 reads CASSWAYGPYEQYF. CDR3 nucleotide sequence: TGTGCCAGCAGTTGGGCATACGGCCCCTACGAGCAGTACTTC.

This clonotype occurred many times. Here the CDR3 reads CASSLDVPDLAKLFF. Here the CDR3 DNA reads TGCGCCAGCAGCTTGGACGTTCCCGACCTGGCCAAACTGTTTTTT. V and J are TRBV5-1 and TRBJ1-4; D unclear. The CDR3 is 15 amino acids. The V end was cut by 0 bases, the J end by 11 bases, with 17 bases between. Germline V lookup: CDR1 SGHRS, CDR2 YFSETQ.

There are many counts of this clonotype. The chain joins TRBV3-1 to TRBJ2-5, with TRBD2 matching over 10 bases. After removal of 0 bases from V and 5 bases from J, the junction contained 9 bases not matched to a gene. Germline-derived CDR1 and CDR2 are LGHDT and YNNKEL (reference sequence). This CDR3 spans 17 amino acids. The CDR3 DNA reads TGTGCCAGCAGCCAAGATAGGTCTAGCGGGAGCCGGGAGACCCAGTACTTC. Translation gives CASSQDRSSGSRETQYF.

Note on this clonotype: This may be a read error, as it is one base from a much larger clone. This rearrangement joins TRBV29-1 to TRBJ1-1; D perhaps matches TRBD1 (5 bases). Germline lookup yields CDR1 SQVTM and CDR2 ANQGSEA. This CDR3 is 11 amino acids long. As DNA, the CDR3 is TGCAGCGGTCGGGATTCCCACGGGGCTCTCTTT. Its protein product is CSGRDSHGALF.

Regarding this clonotype: A single base separates this from a much larger clone, so it may be a read error. The chain employs TRBV20-1 and TRBJ1-5, with TRBD1 as a possible D gene (5 bases). The CDR3 is 15 amino acids. Trimming removed 3 bases at V and 2 bases at J, with 14 bases between. Germline V lookup: CDR1 DFQATT, CDR2 SNEGSKA (reference sequence). The chain's CDR3 is CSARDPTEGNQPQHF. The DNA for the CDR3 is TGCAGTGCTAGGGATCCGACAGAGGGCAATCAGCCCCAGCATTTT.

This clonotype has ten or more counts. V usage is TRBV18 and J usage is TRBJ1-1; TRBD1 might be the D (5 bases). This CDR3 has 14 amino acids. V lost 3 bases and J lost 1, with 9 bases in between. Germline values: CDR1 KGHSH, CDR2 LQKENI. The CDR3: CASSPAGTNTEAFF. CDR3 DNA: TGTGCCAGCTCACCCGCAGGGACGAACACTGAAGCTTTCTTT.

With regard to this clonotype: One end of the junction fails to match germline, which may point to a read error. This chain uses TRBV9 with TRBJ2-5; D perhaps matches TRBD1 (6 bases). The CDR3 is 14 residues long. The germline V gene has CDR1 SGDLS and CDR2 YYNGEE. CDR3 nucleotide sequence: TGTGCCAGCAGCGTATATGGGGGCGAAGAGACCCACTACTTC. Amino acid sequence: CASSVYGGEETHYF.

This clonotype was counted many times. The CDR3 DNA reads TGTGCCAGCAACACAGGGGCCGGGAGCAATCAGCCCCAGCATTTT. Amino acids: CASNTGAGSNQPQHF. This chain uses TRBV12-3 or TRBV12-4 with TRBJ1-5, with 7 bases identical to TRBD1. There are 15 residues in the CDR3. V gave up 7 bases and J gave up 1 base; unmatched junction bases: 7.

Ten or more counts support this clonotype. The rearrangement joins TRBV19 to TRBJ2-7; TRBD1 matches at 11 bases. The CDR3 has 15 residues. The V gene's germline CDR1 is LNHDA and CDR2 SQIVND (reference sequence). V trimming: 5 bases; J trimming: 4 bases; junction bases outside the gene matches: 7. In nucleotides, the CDR3 is TGTGCCAGTAGTTCGCCGGGACAGGGGGTTTACGAGCAGTACTTC. Protein: CASSSPGQGVYEQYF.

In this sample, this clonotype turned up many times. V usage is TRBV6-6 and J usage is TRBJ2-1; 16 nucleotides match TRBD2. The CDR3 spans 18 residues. V was pared by 6 bases and J by 1 base, with 6 bases of the junction left unmatched. Germline CDR1 and CDR2: MNHNY and SVGAGI (reference sequence). CDR3 bases: TGTGCCAGCAGAGCGGGACTAGCGGGGGGGCCGTCCTACAATGAGCAGTTCTTC. Residues: CASRAGLAGGPSYNEQFF.

The J gene is TRBJ2-3, the V gene TRBV24-1; maybe TRBD2 (6 bases). The V gene lost 12 bases and the J gene lost 2 bases, with 26 bases spanning the gap. CDR3 length: 17 residues. Per the germline V gene, CDR1 is KGHDR and CDR2 is SFDVKD. CDR3 amino acids: CAPILGLLNGDTDTQYF. The CDR3 bases are TGTGCCCCTATTTTGGGACTGCTAAACGGGGACACAGATACGCAGTATTTT.

The CDR3 loop reads CASSPGLAGKRSYEQYF. CDR3 bases: TGTGCCAGCAGTCCAGGACTAGCGGGGAAGAGATCCTACGAGCAGTACTTC. This chain joins TRBV3-1 and TRBJ2-7, with TRBD2 identical over 12 bases. J gave up 1 base and V 6 bases, and 10 bases lay outside the gene matches. The CDR3 runs 17 residues. Germline V gives CDR1 LGHDT, CDR2 YNNKEL (reference sequence).

The sample holds many counts of this clonotype. This rearrangement joins TRBV2 to TRBJ2-5, with no clear D. Germline CDR1 SNHLY, CDR2 FYNNEI. V lost 7 bases, J lost 2 bases, and 11 bases lay in between. This CDR3 region has 13 residues. The CDR3 DNA sequence: TGTGCCAGCATCGACGGGTCGCAAGAGACCCAGTACTTC. As protein: CASIDGSQETQYF.